The source of this TCR beta chain is a study of shared T cell receptors in the human thymus. Method: immunoSEQ multiplex PCR; TCRdb's copy keeps in-frame clones and lacks some. This table has approximately 730,000 clones, 70% to 90% appearing once. CDR3 length: 18 amino acids. V lost 3 bases, J lost 5 bases, and 23 bases lay in between. Looked up from germline, CDR1 is MDHEN and CDR2 is SYDVKM. These records were also assigned to another study, of human thymus T cells. Per that study: Thymus pieces cut out during corrective heart surgery were the tissue that was used.

The genes are TRBV28 and TRBJ1-5; tentatively, D is TRBD1 (6 bases). Sequenced sample: thymocytes. This receptor was obtained from a girl younger than two with a congenital heart defect. CDR3 sequence: CASSLSSFYRVGDQPQHF. The CDR3 nucleotides read TGTGCCAGCAGTTTGTCTTCATTTTACAGGGTTGGGGATCAGCCCCAGCATTTT. Using reference TRBV28 and TRBJ1-5 for the parts outside the CDR3, the full variable domain is DVKVTQSSRYLVKRTGEKVFLECVQDMDHENMFWYRQDPGLGLRLIYFSYDVKMKEKGDIPEGYSVSREKKERFSLILESASTNQTSMYLCASSLSSFYRVGDQPQHFGDGTRLSIL.